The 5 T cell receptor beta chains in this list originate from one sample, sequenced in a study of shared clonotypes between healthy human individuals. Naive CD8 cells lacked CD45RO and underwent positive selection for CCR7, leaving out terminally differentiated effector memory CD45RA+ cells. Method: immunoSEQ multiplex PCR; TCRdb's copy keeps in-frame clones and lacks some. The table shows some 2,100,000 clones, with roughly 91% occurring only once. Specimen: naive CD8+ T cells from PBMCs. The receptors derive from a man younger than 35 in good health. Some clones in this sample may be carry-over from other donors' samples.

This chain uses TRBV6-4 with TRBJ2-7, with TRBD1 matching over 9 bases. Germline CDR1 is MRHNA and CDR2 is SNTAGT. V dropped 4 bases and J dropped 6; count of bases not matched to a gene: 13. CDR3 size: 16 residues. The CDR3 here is CASSATPGTGQAEQYF. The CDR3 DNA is TGTGCCAGCAGTGCCACTCCCGGGACAGGGCAGGCCGAGCAGTACTTC.

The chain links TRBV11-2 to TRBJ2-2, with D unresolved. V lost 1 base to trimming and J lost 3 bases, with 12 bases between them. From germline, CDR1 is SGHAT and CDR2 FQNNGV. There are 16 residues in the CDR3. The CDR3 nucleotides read TGTGCCAGCAGCTTAGCACATACCTCTTACACCGGGGAGCTGTTTTTT. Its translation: CASSLAHTSYTGELFF.

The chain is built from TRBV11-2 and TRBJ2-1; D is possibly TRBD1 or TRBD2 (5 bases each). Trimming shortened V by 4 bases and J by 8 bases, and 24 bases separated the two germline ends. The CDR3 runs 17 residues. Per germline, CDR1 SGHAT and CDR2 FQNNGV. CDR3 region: CASSSPGRISERHEQFF. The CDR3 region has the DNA TGTGCCAGCAGCTCCCCGGGACGGATTTCTGAGAGGCATGAGCAGTTCTTC. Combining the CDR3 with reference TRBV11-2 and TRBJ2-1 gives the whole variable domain EAGVAQSPRYKIIEKRQSVAFWCNPISGHATLYWYQQILGQGPKLLIQFQNNGVVDDSQLPKDRFSAERLKGVDSTLKIQPAKLEDSAVYLCASSSPGRISERHEQFFGPGTRLTVL.

This CDR3 is CASSLVRGEAFF. The DNA for the CDR3 is TGTGCCAGCAGCTTAGTAAGAGGGGAGGCTTTCTTT. The V gene is TRBV7-9, the J gene TRBJ1-1, with D possibly being TRBD1 (5 bases). Germline CDR1 is SEHNR and CDR2 is FQNEAQ (reference sequence). V lost 1 base and J 11 bases, leaving 11 bases between the germline ends. The CDR3 has 12 amino acids.

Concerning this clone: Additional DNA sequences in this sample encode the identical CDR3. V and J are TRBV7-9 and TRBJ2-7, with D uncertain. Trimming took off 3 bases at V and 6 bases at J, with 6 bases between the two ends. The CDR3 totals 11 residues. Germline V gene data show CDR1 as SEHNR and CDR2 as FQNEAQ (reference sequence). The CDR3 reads CASSLTGEQYF. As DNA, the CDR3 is TGTGCCAGCAGCTTGACTGGCGAGCAGTACTTC.